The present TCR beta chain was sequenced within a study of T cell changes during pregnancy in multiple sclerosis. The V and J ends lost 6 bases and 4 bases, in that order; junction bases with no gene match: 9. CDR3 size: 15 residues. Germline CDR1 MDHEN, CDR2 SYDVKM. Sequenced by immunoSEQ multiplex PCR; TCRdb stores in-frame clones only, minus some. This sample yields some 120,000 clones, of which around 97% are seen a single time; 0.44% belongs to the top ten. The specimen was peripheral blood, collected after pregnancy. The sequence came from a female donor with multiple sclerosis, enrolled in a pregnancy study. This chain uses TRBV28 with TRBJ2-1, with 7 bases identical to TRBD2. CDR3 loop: CASSRVAGTYNEQFF. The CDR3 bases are TGTGCCAGCAGCCGAGTAGCGGGTACGTACAATGAGCAGTTCTTC.